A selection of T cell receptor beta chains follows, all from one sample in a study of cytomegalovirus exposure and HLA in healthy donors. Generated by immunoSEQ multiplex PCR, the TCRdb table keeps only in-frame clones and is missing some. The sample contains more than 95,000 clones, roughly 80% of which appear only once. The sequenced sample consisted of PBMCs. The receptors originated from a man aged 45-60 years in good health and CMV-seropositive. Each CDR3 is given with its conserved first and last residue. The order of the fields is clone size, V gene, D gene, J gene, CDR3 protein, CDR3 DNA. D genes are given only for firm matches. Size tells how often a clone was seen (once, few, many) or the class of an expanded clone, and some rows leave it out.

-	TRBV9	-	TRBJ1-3	CASSGAGQRSGNTIYF	TGTGCCAGCAGCGGCGCTGGACAGCGCTCTGGAAACACCATATATTTT
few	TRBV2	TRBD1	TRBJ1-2	CASSSVDRGFNYGYTF	TGTGCCAGCAGTTCCGTTGACAGGGGTTTTAACTATGGCTACACCTTC
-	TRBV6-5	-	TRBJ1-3	CASSRSRFSGNTIYF	TGTGCCAGCAGTCGTAGTCGATTCTCTGGAAACACCATATATTTT
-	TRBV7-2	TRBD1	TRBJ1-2	CASSLSGTGTRGYTF	TGTGCCAGCAGCTTATCAGGGACAGGGACGAGGGGCTACACCTTC
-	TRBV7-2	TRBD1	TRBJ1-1	CASSSTGQGGSTEAFF	TGTGCCAGCAGCTCCACCGGACAGGGCGGGAGCACTGAAGCTTTCTTT
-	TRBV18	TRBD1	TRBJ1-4	CASSPSPGQAPEKLFF	TGTGCCAGCTCACCCTCGCCGGGACAGGCTCCTGAAAAACTGTTTTTT
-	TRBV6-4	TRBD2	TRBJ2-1	CASSDVAGVGNEQFF	TGTGCCAGCAGTGATGTAGCGGGAGTCGGCAATGAGCAGTTCTTC
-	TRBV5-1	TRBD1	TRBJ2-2	CASSTRQGAGGELFF	TGCGCCAGCAGCACCCGGCAGGGGGCAGGCGGGGAGCTGTTTTTT
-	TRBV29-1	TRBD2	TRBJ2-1	CSVAINSGRFDNEQFF	TGCAGCGTCGCTATTAATAGCGGGAGGTTCGACAATGAGCAGTTCTTC
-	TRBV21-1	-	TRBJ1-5	CASSWSHRVEDQPQHF	TGTGCCAGCTCCTGGTCCCACAGGGTTGAGGATCAGCCCCAGCATTTT
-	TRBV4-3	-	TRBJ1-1	CASSQDGAGSGGSTEAFF	TGCGCCAGCAGCCAAGATGGGGCTGGGTCGGGAGGGAGTACTGAAGCTTTCTTT
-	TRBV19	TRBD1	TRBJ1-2	CASSTTGGDYGYTF	TGTGCCAGTAGTACCACAGGGGGCGACTATGGCTACACCTTC
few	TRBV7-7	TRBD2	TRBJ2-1	CASSFQRLARHNEQFF	TGTGCCAGCAGCTTTCAACGACTAGCGAGACACAATGAGCAGTTCTTC
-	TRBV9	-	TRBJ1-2	CASSGAGVGRDYGYTF	TGTGCCAGCAGCGGCGCTGGCGTGGGGCGTGACTATGGCTACACCTTC
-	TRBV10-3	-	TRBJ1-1	CAISESRGWTEAFF	TGTGCCATCAGTGAGTCTAGGGGTTGGACTGAAGCTTTCTTT
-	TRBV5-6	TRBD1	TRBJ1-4	CASSFPRTGRDEKLFF	TGTGCCAGCAGCTTCCCGAGGACAGGTCGAGACGAAAAACTGTTTTTT
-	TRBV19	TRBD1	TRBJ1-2	CASSILGRGRVGNFGYTF	TGTGCCAGTAGTATCCTGGGCAGGGGGCGAGTAGGGAATTTTGGCTACACCTTC
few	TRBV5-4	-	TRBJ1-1	CASREREEVGEAFF	TGTGCCAGCAGGGAGCGAGAAGAGGTTGGTGAAGCTTTCTTT
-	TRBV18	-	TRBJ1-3	CASSPSNGFSGNTIYF	TGTGCCAGCTCACCTAGTAACGGGTTCTCTGGAAACACCATATATTTT
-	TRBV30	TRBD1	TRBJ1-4	CAWSRDRGREKLFF	TGTGCCTGGAGTCGGGACAGGGGGCGTGAAAAACTGTTTTTT
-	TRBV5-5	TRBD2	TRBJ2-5	CASSLISGSETQYF	TGTGCCAGCAGCTTGATTAGCGGGAGTGAGACCCAGTACTTC
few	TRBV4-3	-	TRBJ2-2	CASSQEMRRAGELFF	TGCGCCAGCAGCCAAGAGATGCGGCGGGCCGGGGAGCTGTTTTTT
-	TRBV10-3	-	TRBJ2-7	CAISETDGANPYEQYF	TGTGCCATCAGTGAGACCGACGGAGCTAACCCCTACGAGCAGTACTTC
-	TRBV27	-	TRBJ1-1	CASSLGQGYRGTEAFF	TGTGCCAGCAGTTTAGGGCAGGGGTATAGAGGAACTGAAGCTTTCTTT